Below, one T cell receptor beta chain is given with its context. Antigen specificity is unknown. This CDR3 is 15 amino acids long. Losses at the gene ends were 4 bases for V and 2 bases for J; bases not matched to a gene: 5. Per germline, CDR1 SGHTA and CDR2 FQGNSA. The assay used deep level. Some clones are missing from TCRdb's copy, which holds only in-frame ones; the method was immunoSEQ multiplex PCR. The table records 2 million to 2.5 million clones, approximately 93% of them present only once. This entry belongs to a study of shared clonotypes between healthy human individuals. General study results and limits: Incomplete sequencing of sorted subsets was indicated by rarefaction despite large depth. Generally, naive subsets (rather than memory subsets) showed larger estimated richness. With few donors, the genetic and exposure-history diversity represented was limited.

The rearrangement joins TRBV7-2 to TRBJ2-5; TRBD2 agrees at 9 bases. What was sequenced was naive CD4+ T cells from PBMCs. Regarding subset: CD45RA+ positively selected. The source is a man aged 18 to 30 in good health. Some clones in this sample may be carry-over from other donors' samples. The CDR3 bases are TGTGCCAGCAGCTCGCGCGGGGGGGCTCAAGAGACCCAGTACTTC. This sequence encodes CASSSRGGAQETQYF. The complete variable domain, with remaining parts taken from reference TRBV7-2 and TRBJ2-5, reads GAGVSQSPSNKVTEKGKDVELRCDPISGHTALYWYRQSLGQGLEFLIYFQGNSAPDKSGLPSDRFSAERTGGSVSTLTIQRTQQEDSAVYLCASSSRGGAQETQYFGPGTRLLVL.